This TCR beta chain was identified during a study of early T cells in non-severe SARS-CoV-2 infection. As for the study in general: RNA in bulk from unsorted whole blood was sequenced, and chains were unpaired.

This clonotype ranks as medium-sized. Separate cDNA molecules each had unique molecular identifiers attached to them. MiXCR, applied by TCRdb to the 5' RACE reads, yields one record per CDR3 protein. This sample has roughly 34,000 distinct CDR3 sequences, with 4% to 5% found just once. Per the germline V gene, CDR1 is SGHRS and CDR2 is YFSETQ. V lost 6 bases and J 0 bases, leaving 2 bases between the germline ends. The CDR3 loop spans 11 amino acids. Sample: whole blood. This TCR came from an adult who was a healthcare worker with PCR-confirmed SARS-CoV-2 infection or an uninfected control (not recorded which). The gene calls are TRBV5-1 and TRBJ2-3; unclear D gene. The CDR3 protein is CASTSTDTQYF. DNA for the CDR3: TGCGCCAGCACTAGCACAGATACGCAGTATTTT.